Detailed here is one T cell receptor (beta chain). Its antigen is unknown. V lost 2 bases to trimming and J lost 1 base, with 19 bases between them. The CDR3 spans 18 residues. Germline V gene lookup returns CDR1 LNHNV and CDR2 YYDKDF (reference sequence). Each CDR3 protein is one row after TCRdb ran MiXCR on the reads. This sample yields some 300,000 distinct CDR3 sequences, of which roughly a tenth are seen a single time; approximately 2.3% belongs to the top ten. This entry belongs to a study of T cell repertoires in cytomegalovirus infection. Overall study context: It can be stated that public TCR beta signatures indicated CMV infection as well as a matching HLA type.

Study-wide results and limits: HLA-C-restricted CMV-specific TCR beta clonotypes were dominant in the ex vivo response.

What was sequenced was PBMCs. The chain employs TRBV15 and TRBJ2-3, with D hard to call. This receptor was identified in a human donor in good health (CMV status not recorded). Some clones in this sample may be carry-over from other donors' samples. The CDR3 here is CATSRNPSTVFRTDTQYF. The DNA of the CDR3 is TGTGCCACCAGCAGAAATCCCTCAACAGTCTTTCGCACAGATACGCAGTATTTT.